Listed below are T cell receptor beta chains from one sample, sequenced in a study of blood T cell repertoires in COVID-19. Measured with immunoSEQ multiplex PCR; TCRdb has only the in-frame clones, and not every one. The sample lists about 170,000 clones; roughly 80% were seen once. Sequenced: peripheral blood. The receptors stem from a woman aged 70-85 years with COVID-19, enrolled during active disease. Each CDR3 is given with its conserved first and last residue. A D gene is named only where the DNA matches it firmly. The size entry is marked missing in some rows and otherwise reads once, few, many or a size class.

clone_size | j_call | cdr3_length | v_call | d_call | cdr3_aa | cdr3_nt
few | TRBJ1-1 | 12 | TRBV5-5 | TRBD1 | CASSQRTGTAFF | TGTGCCAGCAGCCAGAGGACAGGGACCGCTTTCTTT
NA | TRBJ1-2 | 15 | TRBV30 | TRBD1 | CAWRKDRGQNYGYTF | TGTGCCTGGAGAAAGGACAGGGGGCAAAACTATGGCTACACCTTC
NA | TRBJ2-7 | 14 | TRBV7-8 | NA | CASSLASQGNEQYF | TGTGCCAGCAGCTTAGCTTCGCAGGGGAACGAGCAGTACTTC
NA | TRBJ2-3 | 16 | TRBV3-1/TRBV3-2 | TRBD1 | CASSHSGDRGPDTQYF | TGTGCCAGCAGCCATTCAGGGGACAGGGGCCCAGATACGCAGTATTTT
few | TRBJ2-1 | 14 | TRBV18 | TRBD2 | CASTGTSGNNEQFF | TGTGCCAGCACCGGGACTAGCGGGAACAATGAGCAGTTCTTC
NA | TRBJ1-1 | 15 | TRBV6-5 | TRBD1 | CASRTDRDRVTEAFF | TGTGCCAGCAGGACTGACAGGGATAGGGTCACTGAAGCTTTCTTT
NA | TRBJ2-3 | 15 | TRBV19 | NA | CASTLGVSSTDTQYF | TGTGCCAGTACCCTAGGGGTGTCTAGCACAGATACGCAGTATTTT
NA | TRBJ1-2 | 16 | TRBV6-1 | TRBD1 | CASSGQGEPLNYGYTF | TGTGCCAGCAGTGGACAGGGAGAACCTCTTAACTATGGCTACACCTTC
NA | TRBJ2-1 | 14 | TRBV27 | TRBD1 | CASSPGQTYNEQFF | TGTGCCAGCAGCCCGGGACAGACTTACAATGAGCAGTTCTTC
once | TRBJ1-1 | 14 | TRBV3-1/TRBV3-2 | NA | CASSQEWAATEAFF | TGTGCCAGCAGCCAGGAATGGGCCGCCACTGAAGCTTTCTTT
NA | TRBJ1-5 | 19 | TRBV27 | NA | CASSLGGGDARFGNQPQHF | TGTGCCAGCAGTTTAGGAGGAGGAGACGCTAGGTTTGGCAATCAGCCCCAGCATTTT